The sequence of this TCR beta chain was determined in a study of CXCR3-negative and CXCR3-positive naive CD8 T cells. General study findings and limits: Compared with CXCR3-negative naive cells, CXCR3-positive naive cells showed more hydrophobic TRB CDR3s.

Via 5' RACE with UMI labels, TRB cDNA libraries were prepared. Reanalyzing the 5' RACE reads, TCRdb keeps one entry per CDR3 protein, without DNA. The sample holds fewer than 140,000 distinct CDR3 sequences. The CDR3 is made up of 18 amino acids. Per the germline V gene, CDR1 is DFQATT and CDR2 is SNEGSKA (reference sequence). About this clonotype: No antigen is known for it.

The sorting of each CD8+ T cell subset was done in triplicate, at under 350,000 cells each. The TCR was taken from a human donor in good health. Some clones in this sample may be carry-over from other donors' samples. The genes are TRBV20-1 and TRBJ2-3; the D call from TCRdb, TRBD2, cannot be confirmed without DNA. The sequencing input was naive CXCR3+ CD8+ T cells from blood. Subset: CD45RO-CCR7+CD27+CD95- naive CD8+ T cells expressing CXCR3 (TNR3+). CDR3 sequence: CSATLRLAGAYFTDTQYF.